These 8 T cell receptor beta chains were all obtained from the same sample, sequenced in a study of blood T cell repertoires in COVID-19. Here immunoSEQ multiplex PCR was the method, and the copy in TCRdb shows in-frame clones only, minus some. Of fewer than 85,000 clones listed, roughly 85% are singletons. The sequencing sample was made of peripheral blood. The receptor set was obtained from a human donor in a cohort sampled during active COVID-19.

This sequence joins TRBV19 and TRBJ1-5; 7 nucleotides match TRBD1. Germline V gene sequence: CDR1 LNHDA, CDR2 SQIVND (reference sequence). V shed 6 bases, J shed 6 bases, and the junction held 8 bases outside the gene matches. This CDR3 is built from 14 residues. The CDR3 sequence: CASRPTGAAQPQHF. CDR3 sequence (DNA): TGTGCCAGTAGACCAACAGGGGCTGCTCAGCCCCAGCATTTT. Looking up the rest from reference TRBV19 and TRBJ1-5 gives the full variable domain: DGGITQSPKYLFRKEGQNVTLSCEQNLNHDAMYWYRQDPGQGLRLIYYSQIVNDFQKGDIAEGYSVSREKKESFPLTVTSAQKNPTAFYLCASRPTGAAQPQHFGDGTRLSIL.

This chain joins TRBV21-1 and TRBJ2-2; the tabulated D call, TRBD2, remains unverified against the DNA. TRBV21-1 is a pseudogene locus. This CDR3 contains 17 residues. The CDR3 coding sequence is TGTGCCAGCAGCTCCCCCGGGGGTCAAGGGCGGGCCGGGGAGCTGTTTTTT. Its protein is CASSSPGGQGRAGELFF.

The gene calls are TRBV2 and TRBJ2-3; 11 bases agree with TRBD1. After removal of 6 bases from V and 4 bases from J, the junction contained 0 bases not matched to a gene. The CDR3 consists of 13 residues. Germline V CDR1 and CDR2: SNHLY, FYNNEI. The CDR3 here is CASRGQGADTQYF. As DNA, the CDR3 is TGTGCCAGCAGGGGACAGGGGGCAGATACGCAGTATTTT.

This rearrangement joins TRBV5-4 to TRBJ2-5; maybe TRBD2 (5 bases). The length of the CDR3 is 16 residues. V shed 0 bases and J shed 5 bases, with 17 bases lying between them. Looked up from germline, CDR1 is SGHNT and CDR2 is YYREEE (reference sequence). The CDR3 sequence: CASSLDQASFGETQYF. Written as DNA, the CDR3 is TGTGCCAGCAGCTTGGACCAGGCTAGCTTCGGGGAGACCCAGTACTTC. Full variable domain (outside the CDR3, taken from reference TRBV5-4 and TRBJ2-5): ETGVTQSPTHLIKTRGQQVTLRCSSQSGHNTVSWYQQALGQGPQFIFQYYREEENGRGNFPPRFSGLQFPNYSSELNVNALELDDSALYLCASSLDQASFGETQYFGPGTRLLVL.

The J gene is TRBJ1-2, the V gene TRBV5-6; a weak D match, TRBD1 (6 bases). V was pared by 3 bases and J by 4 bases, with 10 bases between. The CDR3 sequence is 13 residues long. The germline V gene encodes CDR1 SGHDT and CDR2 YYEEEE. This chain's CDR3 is CASSSDSRYGYTF. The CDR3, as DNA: TGTGCCAGCAGCTCGGACAGTCGCTATGGCTACACCTTC.

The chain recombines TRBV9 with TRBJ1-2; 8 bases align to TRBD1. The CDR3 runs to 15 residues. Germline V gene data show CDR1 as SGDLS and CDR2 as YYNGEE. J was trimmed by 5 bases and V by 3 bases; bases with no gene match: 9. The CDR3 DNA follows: TGTGCCAGCAGCGCGGACCCCGGACAGGGTTATGGCTACACCTTC. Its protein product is CASSADPGQGYGYTF.

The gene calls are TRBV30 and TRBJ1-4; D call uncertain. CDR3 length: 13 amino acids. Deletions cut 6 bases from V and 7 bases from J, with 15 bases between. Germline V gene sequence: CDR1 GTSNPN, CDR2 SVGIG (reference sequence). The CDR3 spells CACRPVGAEKLFF. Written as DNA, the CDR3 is TGTGCCTGTCGGCCGGTGGGCGCTGAAAAACTGTTTTTT. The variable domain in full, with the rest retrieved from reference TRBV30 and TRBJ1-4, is SQTIHQWPATLVQPVGSPLSLECTVEGTSNPNLYWYRQAAGRGLQLLFYSVGIGQISSEVPQNLSASRPQDRQFILSSKKLLLSDSGFYLCACRPVGAEKLFFGSGTQLSVL.

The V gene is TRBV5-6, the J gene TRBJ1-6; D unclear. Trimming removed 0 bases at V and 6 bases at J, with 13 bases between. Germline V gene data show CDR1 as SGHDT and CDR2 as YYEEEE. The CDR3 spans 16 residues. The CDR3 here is CASSLGPQGGNSPLHF. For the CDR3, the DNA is TGTGCCAGCAGCTTGGGACCTCAAGGAGGTAATTCACCCCTCCACTTT.